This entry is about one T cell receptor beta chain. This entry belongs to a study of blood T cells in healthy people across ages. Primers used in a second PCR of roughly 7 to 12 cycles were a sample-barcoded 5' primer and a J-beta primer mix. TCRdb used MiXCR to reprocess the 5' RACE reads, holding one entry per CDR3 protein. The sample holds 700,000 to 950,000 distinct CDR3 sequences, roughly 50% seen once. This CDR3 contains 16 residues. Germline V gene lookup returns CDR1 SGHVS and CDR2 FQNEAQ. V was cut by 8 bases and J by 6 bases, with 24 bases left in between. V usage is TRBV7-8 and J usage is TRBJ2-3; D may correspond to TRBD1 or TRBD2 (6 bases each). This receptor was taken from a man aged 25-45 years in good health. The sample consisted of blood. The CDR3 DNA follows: TGTGCCAGCGACCACCTCGGGAGTGGGGGGCGCGATACGCAGTATTTT. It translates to CASDHLGSGGRDTQYF.